This TCR beta chain was sequenced during a study of siplizumab effects on memory and regulatory T cells. Assay: immunoSEQ multiplex PCR; the TCRdb copy retains only in-frame clones and omits some. The sample holds about 87,000 clones, roughly 86% seen once. The clonotype was recovered from a human donor in good health. Sequenced material: Tregs sorted from blood.

The CDR3 protein is CASSYRGQGALNTIYF. CDR3 bases: TGTGCCAGCAGTTACCGGGGACAGGGGGCCTTAAACACCATATATTTT. This chain joins TRBV6-5 and TRBJ1-3, with 12 nucleotides matching TRBD1. Trimming removed 2 bases from V and 6 bases from J; junction bases left unmatched: 5. The CDR3 covers 16 residues. Germline assignment: CDR1 MNHEY and CDR2 SVGAGI.